This T cell receptor (beta chain) comes out of a study of cytomegalovirus exposure and HLA in healthy donors. Whole-study results and caveats: Roughly even sequencing depth across donors was the assumption behind the presence/absence analyses. Cytomegalovirus-associated status was assigned to some 160 TCR beta chains. Researchers had no immune exposure information except CMV serostatus available.

As for this clone: What it binds is not known.

Despite likely unrecorded immune exposures, the donors were nominally healthy at the time of sampling. The CDR3 contains 14 residues. V was trimmed by 5 bases and J by 7 bases, leaving 16 bases between them. Germline values: CDR1 SGHDT, CDR2 YYEEEE. 60 Vbeta and 13 Jbeta primers were used in PCR. The assay was immunoSEQ multiplex PCR, and TCRdb's table has in-frame clones only and misses some. The profile shows over 150,000 clones, roughly 76% of them singletons. Material for sequencing was PBMCs. V and J are TRBV5-6 and TRBJ2-1; possible D gene TRBD1, 5 bases. The TCR originated in a human donor in good health. CDR3 nucleotide sequence: TGTGCCAGCAGACCTACAGGCGCTAAGAATGAGCAGTTCTTC. It encodes CASRPTGAKNEQFF.